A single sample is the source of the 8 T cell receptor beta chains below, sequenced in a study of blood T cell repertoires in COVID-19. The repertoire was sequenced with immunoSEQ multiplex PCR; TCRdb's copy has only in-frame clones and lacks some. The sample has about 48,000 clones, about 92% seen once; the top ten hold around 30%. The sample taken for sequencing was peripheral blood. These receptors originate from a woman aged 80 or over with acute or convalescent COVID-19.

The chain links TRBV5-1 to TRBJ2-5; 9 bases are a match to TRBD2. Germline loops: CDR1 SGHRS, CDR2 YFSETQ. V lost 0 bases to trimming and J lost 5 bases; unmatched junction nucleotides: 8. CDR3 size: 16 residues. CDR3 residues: CASSLVGGGALETQYF. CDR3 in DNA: TGCGCCAGCAGCTTGGTGGGCGGGGGGGCCCTGGAGACCCAGTACTTC.

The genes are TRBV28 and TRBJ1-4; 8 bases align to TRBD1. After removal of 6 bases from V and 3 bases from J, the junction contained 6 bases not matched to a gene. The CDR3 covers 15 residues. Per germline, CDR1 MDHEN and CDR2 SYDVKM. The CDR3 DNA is TGTGCCAGCAGCCCGGGGGGACAGGCTAATGAAAAACTGTTTTTT. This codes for CASSPGGQANEKLFF.

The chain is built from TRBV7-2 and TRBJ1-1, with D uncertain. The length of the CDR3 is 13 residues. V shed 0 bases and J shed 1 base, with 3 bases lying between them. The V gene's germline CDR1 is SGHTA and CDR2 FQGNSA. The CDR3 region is CASSLAQNTEAFF. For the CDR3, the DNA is TGTGCCAGCAGCTTAGCACAGAACACTGAAGCTTTCTTT.

CDR3 region: CAISGQANTEAFF. DNA for the CDR3: TGTGCCATCAGCGGACAGGCGAACACTGAAGCTTTCTTT. V gene TRBV10-3 combines with J gene TRBJ1-1, with TRBD1 matching 7 bases. V shed 6 bases and J 1 base; nucleotides not matched to a gene: 2. Germline CDR1 is ENHRY and CDR2 is SYGVKD. The CDR3 extends over 13 amino acids.

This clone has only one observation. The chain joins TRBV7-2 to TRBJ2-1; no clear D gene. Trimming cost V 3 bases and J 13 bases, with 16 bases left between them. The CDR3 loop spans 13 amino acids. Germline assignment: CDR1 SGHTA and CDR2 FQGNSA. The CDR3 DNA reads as TGTGCCAGCAGCTTGACTTCGCGGCTCGCTCAGTTCTTC. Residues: CASSLTSRLAQFF.

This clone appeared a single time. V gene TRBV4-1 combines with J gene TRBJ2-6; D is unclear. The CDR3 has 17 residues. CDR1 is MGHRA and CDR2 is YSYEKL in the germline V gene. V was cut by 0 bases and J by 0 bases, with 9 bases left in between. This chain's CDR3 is CASSQDYGSSGANVLTF. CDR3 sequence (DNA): TGCGCCAGCAGCCAAGATTACGGTTCCTCTGGGGCCAACGTCCTGACTTTC.

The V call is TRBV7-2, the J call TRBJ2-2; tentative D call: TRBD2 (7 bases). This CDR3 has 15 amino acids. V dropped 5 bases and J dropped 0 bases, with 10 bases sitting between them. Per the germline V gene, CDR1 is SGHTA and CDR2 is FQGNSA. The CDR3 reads CASSPGGPNTGELFF. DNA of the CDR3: TGTGCCAGCAGCCCCGGGGGGCCGAACACCGGGGAGCTGTTTTTT.

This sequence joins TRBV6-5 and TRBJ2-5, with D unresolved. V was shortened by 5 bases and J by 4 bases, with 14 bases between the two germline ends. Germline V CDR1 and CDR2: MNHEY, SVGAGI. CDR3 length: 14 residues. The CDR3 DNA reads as TGTGCCAGCAGTCCGTTCCTGGCGGTAGAGACCCAGTACTTC. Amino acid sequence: CASSPFLAVETQYF.